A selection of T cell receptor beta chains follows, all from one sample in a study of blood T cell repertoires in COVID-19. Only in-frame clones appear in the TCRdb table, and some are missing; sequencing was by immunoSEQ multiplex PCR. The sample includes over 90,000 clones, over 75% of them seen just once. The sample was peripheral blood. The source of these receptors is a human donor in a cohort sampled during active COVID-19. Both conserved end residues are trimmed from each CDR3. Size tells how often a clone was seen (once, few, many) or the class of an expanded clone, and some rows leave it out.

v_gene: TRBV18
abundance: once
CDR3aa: ASSSSGTGANEQF

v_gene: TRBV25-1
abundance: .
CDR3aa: ASSDFQETYQETQY

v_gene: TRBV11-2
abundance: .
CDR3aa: ASSFTRGSLDEQF

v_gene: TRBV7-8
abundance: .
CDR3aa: ASSRGRDGTGGSEQY

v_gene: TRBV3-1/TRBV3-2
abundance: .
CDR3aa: ASSQIQGSVTEAF

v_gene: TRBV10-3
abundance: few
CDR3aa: AISGGKDYNSPLH

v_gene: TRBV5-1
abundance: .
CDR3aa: ASSLVPSGSYEQY

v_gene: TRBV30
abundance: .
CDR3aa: AWSVDSDSNQPQH

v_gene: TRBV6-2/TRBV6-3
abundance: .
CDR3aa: ASSYPPGVKNEQF

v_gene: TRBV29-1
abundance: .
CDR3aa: SVEVQGSYNEQF

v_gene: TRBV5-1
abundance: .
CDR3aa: ASSLTGLNTEAF

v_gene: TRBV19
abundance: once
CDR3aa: ASSPGGPENTEAF

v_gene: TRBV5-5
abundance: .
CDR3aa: ASSLGQGVYEQY

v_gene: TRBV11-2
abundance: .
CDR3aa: ASSLGGQGRENIQY

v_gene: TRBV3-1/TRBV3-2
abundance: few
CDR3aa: ASSQEGLANTEAF

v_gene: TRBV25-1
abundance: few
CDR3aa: ASSLAGGHEQF

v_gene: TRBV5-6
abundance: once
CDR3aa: ASSPGSIDEQF

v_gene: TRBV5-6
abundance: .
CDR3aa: ASSPEGRGGYT

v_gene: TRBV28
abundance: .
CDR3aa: ASSTGGQETQY

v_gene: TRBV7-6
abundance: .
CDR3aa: ASSLADEGASYEQY

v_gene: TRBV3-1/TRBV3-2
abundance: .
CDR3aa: ASSQASFQPQH

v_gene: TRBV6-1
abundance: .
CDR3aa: ASSDLSVWNEQF

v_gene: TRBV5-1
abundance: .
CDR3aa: ASSLGRTGALTDTQY

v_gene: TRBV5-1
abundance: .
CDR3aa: ASSLAGGQHYNEQF

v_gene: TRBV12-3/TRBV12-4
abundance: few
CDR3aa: ASSHPNTGELF

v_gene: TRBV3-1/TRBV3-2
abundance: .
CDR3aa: ASSQTSVSFYEQY

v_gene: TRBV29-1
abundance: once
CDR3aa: SALMEASPGSLH

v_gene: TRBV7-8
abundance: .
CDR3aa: ASSLGQARNEQF

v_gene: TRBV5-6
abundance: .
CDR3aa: ASSLNVGDYPSTDTQY

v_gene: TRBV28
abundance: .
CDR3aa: ASSSRQGGTEAF

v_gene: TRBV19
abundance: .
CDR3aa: ARQGSGANVLT

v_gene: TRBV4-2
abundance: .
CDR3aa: ASSQWAATADTQY

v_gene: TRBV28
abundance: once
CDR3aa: ASSQTGNVNEKLF

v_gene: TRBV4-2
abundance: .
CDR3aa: ASSQDLRGQLGYT

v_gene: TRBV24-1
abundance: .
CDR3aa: ATSAPRDRSTYNEQF

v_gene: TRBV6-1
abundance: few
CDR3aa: ASSEETSTLYEQY

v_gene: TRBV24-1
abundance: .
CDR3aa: ATSDAAGQETQY

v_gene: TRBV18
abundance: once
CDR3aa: ASSPLAGGTNTGELF

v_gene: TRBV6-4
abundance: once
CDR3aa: AGPFYSNEQF

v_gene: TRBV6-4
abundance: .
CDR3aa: ASSVEGRGTGELF

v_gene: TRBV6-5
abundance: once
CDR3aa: ASTQMTGPYETQY

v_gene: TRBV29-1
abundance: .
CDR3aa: SIDRGLGEQY

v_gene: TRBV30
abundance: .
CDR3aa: AWGQGANEQF

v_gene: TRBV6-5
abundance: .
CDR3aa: ASRQTGEETQY

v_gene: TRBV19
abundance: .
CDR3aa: ASSSRTGDGYT